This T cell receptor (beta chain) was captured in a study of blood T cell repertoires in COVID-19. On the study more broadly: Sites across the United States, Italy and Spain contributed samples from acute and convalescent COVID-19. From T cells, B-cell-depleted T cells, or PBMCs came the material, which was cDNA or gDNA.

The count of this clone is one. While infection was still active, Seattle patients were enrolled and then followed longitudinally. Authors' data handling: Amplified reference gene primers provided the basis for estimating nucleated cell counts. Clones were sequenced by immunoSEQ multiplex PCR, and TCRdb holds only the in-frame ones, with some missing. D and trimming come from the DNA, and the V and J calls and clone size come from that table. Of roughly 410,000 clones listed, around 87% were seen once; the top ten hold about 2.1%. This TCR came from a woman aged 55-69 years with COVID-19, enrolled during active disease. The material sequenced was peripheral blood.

The CDR3 nucleotides read TGTGCCTGGTCGACAGGCCTCTCTGGAAACACCATATATTTT. Its translation is CAWSTGLSGNTIYF. V is TRBV30 and J is TRBJ1-3, with a possible D match to TRBD1 (6 bases). Trimming pared 5 bases from V and 0 bases from J, leaving 11 bases between. The CDR3 runs to 14 residues. The V gene's germline CDR1 is GTSNPN and CDR2 SVGIG (reference sequence). Full variable domain (rest looked up from reference TRBV30 and TRBJ1-3): SQTIHQWPATLVQPVGSPLSLECTVEGTSNPNLYWYRQAAGRGLQLLFYSVGIGQISSEVPQNLSASRPQDRQFILSSKKLLLSDSGFYLCAWSTGLSGNTIYFGEGSWLTVV.